Following are 26 T cell receptor beta chains from one sample sequenced in a study of T cell repertoires in cytomegalovirus infection. Antigen specificity for these receptors is unknown. Via MiXCR, TCRdb re-called the reads, giving one row per CDR3 protein. The sample consists of about 740,000 distinct CDR3 sequences, about 30% of them appearing once. The sequences come from cultured PBMCs, collected from culture after CMV antigen stimulation. Every receptor here comes from a human donor in good health (CMV status not recorded). Some clones in this sample may be carry-over from other donors' samples.

This clonotype has more than one count but fewer than ten. This sequence joins TRBV5-5 and TRBJ2-3; D unclear. The CDR3 consists of 13 residues. With 4 bases removed from V and 4 bases from J, the gap between germline ends came to 10 bases. Germline V gene data show CDR1 as SGHKS and CDR2 as YYEKEE (reference sequence). The CDR3 coding sequence is TGTGCCAGCAGCCTCGAGAAGGCAGATACGCAGTATTTT. This sequence encodes CASSLEKADTQYF.

V is TRBV5-4 and J is TRBJ1-2; tentatively, D is TRBD1 (5 bases). Germline V gene data show CDR1 as SGHNT and CDR2 as YYREEE (reference sequence). Deletions cut 6 bases from V and 8 bases from J, with 20 bases between. The CDR3 runs 14 residues. DNA of the CDR3: TGTGCCAGCACCAAAGGGCTGGGGGAAGAAGGCTACACCTTC. The encoded protein is CASTKGLGEEGYTF.

This clonotype was counted between two and nine times. The chain is built from TRBV25-1 and TRBJ2-3; D gene unclear. The germline V gene has CDR1 MGHDK and CDR2 SYGVNS. V dropped 4 bases and J dropped 4 bases, with 12 bases sitting between them. The CDR3 sequence is 14 residues long. The DNA for the CDR3 is TGTGCCAGCAGTGGGGCCCCAGAGTCAGATACGCAGTATTTT. Encoded protein: CASSGAPESDTQYF.

V and J are TRBV15 and TRBJ2-1; 9 bases line up with TRBD2. V shed 6 bases, J shed 0 bases, and the junction held 18 bases outside the gene matches. The CDR3 covers 20 residues. Germline V CDR1 and CDR2: LNHNV, YYDKDF (reference sequence). The CDR3 protein is CATREERLAGLIGSYNEQFF. The DNA for the CDR3 is TGTGCCACCAGGGAGGAAAGGCTAGCGGGACTAATCGGCTCCTACAATGAGCAGTTCTTC.

This clonotype was observed many times. The chain has TRBV7-2 and TRBJ2-7; TRBD2 aligns across 12 bases. Germline-derived CDR1 and CDR2 are SGHTA and FQGNSA. Unmatched junction bases numbered 2, after V lost 0 bases and J lost 2 bases. This CDR3 comprises 16 residues. This CDR3 reads CASSLALAGGAYEQYF. The CDR3 nucleotides are TGTGCCAGCAGCTTAGCGCTAGCGGGAGGGGCCTACGAGCAGTACTTC.

This clonotype was seen more than once but under ten times. The genes are TRBV11-2 and TRBJ2-7, with D perhaps being TRBD1 or TRBD2 (6 bases each). Trimming removed 5 bases from V and 5 bases from J, with 28 bases in between. CDR1 SGHAT and CDR2 FQNNGV come from the germline V gene. The CDR3 totals 18 residues. CDR3: CASSPEGDIPPLNDEQYF. The DNA of the CDR3 is TGTGCCAGCAGCCCGGAGGGGGACATTCCTCCTCTTAATGACGAGCAGTACTTC.

The V call is TRBV7-6, the J call TRBJ1-3, with D uncertain. The germline CDR1 and CDR2 sequences are SGHVS and FNYEAQ. The CDR3 covers 14 residues. V dropped 1 base and J dropped 8 bases, with 12 bases sitting between them. The CDR3, as DNA: TGTGCCAGCAGCTTAGGGACCGGAGCCTACACCATATATTTT. As protein: CASSLGTGAYTIYF.

The table lists this clonotype with a few counts. The chain combines TRBV14 with TRBJ2-6; weak D call: TRBD1 (6 bases). Germline CDR1 is SGHDN and CDR2 is FVKESK. V dropped 5 bases and J dropped 4 bases, with 21 bases sitting between them. This CDR3 contains 18 residues. DNA of the CDR3: TGTGCCAGCAGCACCGCGGACAGAGTAAACTGGGGGGCCAACGTCCTGACTTTC. Amino acid sequence: CASSTADRVNWGANVLTF.

This clonotype was observed a handful of times. This rearrangement joins TRBV7-2 to TRBJ2-2; the match to TRBD2 covers 9 bases. V shed 0 bases and J 7 bases; nucleotides not matched to a gene: 12. The CDR3 is 18 amino acids. Germline loops: CDR1 SGHTA, CDR2 FQGNSA. CDR3 amino acids: CASSLAMMVAGEVGELFF. The CDR3 coding sequence is TGTGCCAGCAGCTTAGCGATGATGGTAGCGGGAGAGGTCGGGGAGCTGTTTTTT. Variable domain in full (rest from reference TRBV7-2 and TRBJ2-2): GAGVSQSPSNKVTEKGKDVELRCDPISGHTALYWYRQSLGQGLEFLIYFQGNSAPDKSGLPSDRFSAERTGGSVSTLTIQRTQQEDSAVYLCASSLAMMVAGEVGELFFGEGSRLTVL.

This clonotype appeared many times. This chain joins TRBV7-2 and TRBJ2-3; no firm D call. Germline loops: CDR1 SGHTA, CDR2 FQGNSA. The CDR3 consists of 11 residues. Trimming shortened V by 5 bases and J by 7 bases, and 7 bases separated the two germline ends. CDR3 amino acids: CASSPSYTQYF. Written as DNA, the CDR3 is TGTGCCAGCAGCCCCTCGTATACGCAGTATTTT.

The CDR3 sequence: CASSPLASGVYEQYF. The CDR3 DNA reads TGCGCCAGCAGCCCGCTGGCTAGCGGGGTCTACGAGCAGTACTTC. This chain uses TRBV5-1 with TRBJ2-7, with 9 bases lining up with TRBD2. CDR3 length equals 15 residues. V was pared by 4 bases and J by 3 bases, with 8 bases of the junction left unmatched. The V gene's germline CDR1 is SGHRS and CDR2 YFSETQ.

The rearrangement uses TRBV18 and TRBJ1-1; TRBD1 aligns across 8 bases. V was clipped by 0 bases and J by 10 bases; unmatched bases: 7. The germline V gene has CDR1 KGHSH and CDR2 LQKENI. The CDR3 has 14 amino acids. The CDR3 bases are TGTGCCAGCTCACCACCGGGCCCCGACAGGGGAGCTTTCTTT. This translates into CASSPPGPDRGAFF.

The rearrangement links TRBV2 to TRBJ1-4, with 9 bases that match TRBD1. V shed 4 bases, J shed 2 bases, and the junction held 2 bases outside the gene matches. Germline lookup yields CDR1 SNHLY and CDR2 FYNNEI. The CDR3 has 15 residues. Here the CDR3 DNA reads TGTGCCAGCAGTGTGGACAGGGGCACTAATGAAAAACTGTTTTTT. Protein sequence: CASSVDRGTNEKLFF.

This clonotype showed up many times. The chain carries TRBV7-9 and TRBJ2-7; 8 bases are shared with TRBD1. The CDR3 has 15 residues. Germline CDR1 SEHNR, CDR2 FQNEAQ (reference sequence). Unmatched junction bases numbered 10, after V lost 6 bases and J lost 3 bases. The chain's CDR3 is CASSPTGGQVYEQYF. CDR3 sequence (DNA): TGTGCCAGCAGTCCCACAGGGGGACAGGTCTACGAGCAGTACTTC.

This clonotype appeared a few times. This rearrangement joins TRBV14 to TRBJ1-2; D gene unclear. This CDR3 is built from 12 residues. V was trimmed by 1 base and J by 6 bases, leaving 6 bases between them. Germline-derived CDR1 and CDR2 are SGHDN and FVKESK. CDR3 in amino acids: CASSQVGDGYTF. CDR3 DNA sequence: TGTGCCAGCAGCCAAGTCGGGGATGGCTACACCTTC.

This clonotype has only a few counts. The rearrangement uses TRBV20-1 and TRBJ2-2; D may be TRBD2 (5 bases). CDR3 length: 13 residues. Trimming left V 6 bases short and J 6 bases short, with 14 bases between. The germline V gene has CDR1 DFQATT and CDR2 SNEGSKA (reference sequence). The CDR3 protein is CSAKEGAAGELFF. The CDR3 DNA follows: TGCAGTGCCAAGGAAGGAGCGGCCGGGGAGCTGTTTTTT.

This clonotype has ten or more counts. In DNA, the CDR3 is TGTGCCAGCAGCTTGAGTATACAGGGGGGAACTGAAGCTTTCTTT. It specifies CASSLSIQGGTEAFF. The chain employs TRBV7-2 and TRBJ1-1; 8 bases line up with TRBD1. The CDR3 sequence is 15 residues long. Looked up from germline, CDR1 is SGHTA and CDR2 is FQGNSA. V lost 3 bases, J lost 5 bases, and 8 bases stayed unmatched.

This clonotype has a handful of counts. This chain links TRBV12-3 or TRBV12-4 with TRBJ2-3; D not certain. The length of the CDR3 is 12 residues. The V end lost 6 bases, the J end lost 2 bases, and 6 bases lay between the germline ends. In nucleotides, the CDR3 is TGTGCCAGCAGCCGAGCCACAGATACGCAGTATTTT. This codes for CASSRATDTQYF.

This rearrangement joins TRBV24-1 to TRBJ2-3; D remains ambiguous. In germline, CDR1 is KGHDR, CDR2 SFDVKD. Trimming took 3 bases from V and 0 from J, leaving 9 bases between them. The CDR3 is 15 amino acids. In DNA, the CDR3 is TGTGCCACCAGTGATCCAGCGACGAGCACAGATACGCAGTATTTT. Amino acids: CATSDPATSTDTQYF.

This clonotype showed up many times. The chain employs TRBV7-2 and TRBJ2-3, with no clear D. CDR1 and CDR2 (germline): SGHTA, FQGNSA. This CDR3 spans 13 amino acids. Trimming removed 1 base at V and 4 bases at J, with 6 bases between. CDR3 nucleotides: TGTGCCAGCAGCTTAGACACCGCAGATACGCAGTATTTT. Translating gives CASSLDTADTQYF.

The table lists this clonotype with a few counts. This chain joins TRBV10-3 and TRBJ2-7; no clear D gene. The CDR3 runs to 14 residues. Germline V gene sequence: CDR1 ENHRY, CDR2 SYGVKD. The ends were cut back, 2 bases at V and 1 base at J, with 9 bases in the middle. This CDR3 is CAISEVVLSYEQYF. Written as DNA, the CDR3 is TGTGCCATCAGTGAGGTGGTCTTATCCTACGAGCAGTACTTC.

The chain recombines TRBV28 with TRBJ2-5; D possibly corresponds to TRBD2 (5 bases). Trimming removed 2 bases at V and 2 bases at J, with 12 bases between. The germline V gene has CDR1 MDHEN and CDR2 SYDVKM. This CDR3 region has 15 residues. The CDR3 region has the DNA TGTGCCAGCAGTTTAGTCCGAGGGTCTCAAGAGACCCAGTACTTC. It is translated as CASSLVRGSQETQYF. Combining the CDR3 with reference TRBV28 and TRBJ2-5 gives the whole variable domain DVKVTQSSRYLVKRTGEKVFLECVQDMDHENMFWYRQDPGLGLRLIYFSYDVKMKEKGDIPEGYSVSREKKERFSLILESASTNQTSMYLCASSLVRGSQETQYFGPGTRLLVL.

The chain carries TRBV2 and TRBJ1-5, with 11 bases lining up with TRBD1. This CDR3 contains 15 residues. The germline CDR1 and CDR2 sequences are SNHLY and FYNNEI. V was clipped by 6 bases and J by 3 bases; unmatched bases: 4. This CDR3 is CASRWDRGSNQPQHF. The CDR3 DNA reads TGTGCCAGCAGATGGGACAGGGGGTCCAATCAGCCCCAGCATTTT.

This clonotype occurred a few times. The V and J genes are TRBV12-3 or TRBV12-4 and TRBJ1-5; D gene uncertain. Between the trimmed V and J ends, which lost 1 base and 5 bases, there was a span of 18 bases. The CDR3 spans 17 residues. Here the CDR3 reads CASSLGLTPRGHQPQHF. CDR3 DNA: TGTGCCAGCAGTTTAGGTTTGACACCTCGAGGGCATCAGCCCCAGCATTTT.

This clonotype was detected ten times or more. The chain is built from TRBV7-6 and TRBJ2-3; 9 nucleotides align to TRBD2. The CDR3 consists of 18 residues. Per germline, CDR1 SGHVS and CDR2 FNYEAQ. Trimming at V came to 5 bases and at J to 2 bases, leaving 14 bases not matched to a gene. The CDR3 region is CASSVKGGLAGTTDTQYF. For the CDR3, the DNA is TGTGCCAGCAGCGTGAAGGGGGGGCTAGCGGGAACCACAGATACGCAGTATTTT. Based on the CDR3 plus reference TRBV7-6 and TRBJ2-3, the full variable domain is GAGVSQSPRYKVTKRGQDVALRCDPISGHVSLYWYRQALGQGPEFLTYFNYEAQQDKSGLPNDRFSAERPEGSISTLTIQRTEQRDSAMYRCASSVKGGLAGTTDTQYFGPGTRLTVL.

This clonotype was seen more than once but under ten times. CDR3: CASTSGSYGYTF. The CDR3 DNA sequence: TGTGCCAGCACCTCCGGGTCCTATGGCTACACCTTC. The chain is built from TRBV11-2 and TRBJ1-2; D is undetermined. CDR1 and CDR2 from the germline V gene are SGHAT and FQNNGV. The CDR3 length is 12 residues. The V end was cut by 7 bases, the J end by 4 bases, with 10 bases between. Combining the CDR3 with reference TRBV11-2 and TRBJ1-2 gives the whole variable domain EAGVAQSPRYKIIEKRQSVAFWCNPISGHATLYWYQQILGQGPKLLIQFQNNGVVDDSQLPKDRFSAERLKGVDSTLKIQPAKLEDSAVYLCASTSGSYGYTFGSGTRLTVV.